The entry below describes one T cell receptor beta chain. Its target is not known. The data were taken from a study of T cell repertoires in cytomegalovirus infection. For the study at large: Through public TCR beta signatures, both CMV infection and matching HLA type were indicated.

In TCRdb, the reads were re-called with MiXCR into one record per CDR3 protein. This table holds fewer than 400,000 distinct CDR3 sequences, 18% found once. Findings and limits, study-wide: Clonotypes of TCR beta that were HLA-C-restricted and CMV-specific dominated the ex vivo response. Public TCR beta family frequency separated CMV-and-HLA carriers, including in an independent cohort.

V gave up 5 bases and J gave up 1 base, with 13 bases separating them. The CDR3 contains 15 residues. In germline, CDR1 is MDHEN, CDR2 SYDVKM. Sequencing was performed on PBMCs. The chain joins TRBV28 to TRBJ2-3; D perhaps matches TRBD1 (6 bases). This TCR came from a human donor in good health (CMV status not recorded). Some clones in this sample may be carry-over from other donors' samples. As DNA, the CDR3 is TGTGCCAGCAGTACCTCGACAGGACGCACAGATACGCAGTATTTT. It specifies CASSTSTGRTDTQYF.